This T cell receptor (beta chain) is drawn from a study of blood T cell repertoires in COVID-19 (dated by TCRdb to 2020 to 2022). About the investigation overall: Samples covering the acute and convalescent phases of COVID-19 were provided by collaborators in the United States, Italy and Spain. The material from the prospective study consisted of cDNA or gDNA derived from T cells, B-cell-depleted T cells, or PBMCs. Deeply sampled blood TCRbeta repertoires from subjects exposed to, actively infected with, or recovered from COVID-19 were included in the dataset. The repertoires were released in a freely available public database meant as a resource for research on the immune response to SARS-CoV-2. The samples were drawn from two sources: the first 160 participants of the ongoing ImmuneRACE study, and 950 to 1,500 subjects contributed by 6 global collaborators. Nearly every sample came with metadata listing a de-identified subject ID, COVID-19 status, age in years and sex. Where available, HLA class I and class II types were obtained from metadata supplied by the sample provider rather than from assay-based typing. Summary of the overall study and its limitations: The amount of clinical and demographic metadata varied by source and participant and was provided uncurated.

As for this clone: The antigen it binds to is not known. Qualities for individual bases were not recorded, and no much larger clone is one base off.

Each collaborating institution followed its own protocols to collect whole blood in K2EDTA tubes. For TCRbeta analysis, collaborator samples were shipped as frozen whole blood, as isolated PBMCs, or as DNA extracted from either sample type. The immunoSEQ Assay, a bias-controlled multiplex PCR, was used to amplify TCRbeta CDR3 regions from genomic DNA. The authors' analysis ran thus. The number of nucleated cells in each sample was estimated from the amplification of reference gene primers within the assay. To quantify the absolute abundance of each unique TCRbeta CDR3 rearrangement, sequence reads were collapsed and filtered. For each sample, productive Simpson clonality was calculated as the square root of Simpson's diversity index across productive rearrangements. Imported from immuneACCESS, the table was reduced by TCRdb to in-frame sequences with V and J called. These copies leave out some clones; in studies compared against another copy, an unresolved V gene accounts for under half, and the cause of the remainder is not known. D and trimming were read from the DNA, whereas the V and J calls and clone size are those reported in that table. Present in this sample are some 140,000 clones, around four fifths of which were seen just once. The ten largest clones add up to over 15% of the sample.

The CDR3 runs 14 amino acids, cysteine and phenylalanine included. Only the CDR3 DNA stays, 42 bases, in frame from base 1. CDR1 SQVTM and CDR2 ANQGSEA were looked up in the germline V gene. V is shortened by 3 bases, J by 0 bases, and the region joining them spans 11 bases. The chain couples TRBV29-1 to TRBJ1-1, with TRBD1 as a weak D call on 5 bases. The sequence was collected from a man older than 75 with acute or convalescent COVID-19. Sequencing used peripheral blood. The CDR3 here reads CSVEGRAMNTEAFF. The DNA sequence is TGCAGCGTTGAGGGCAGGGCAATGAACACTGAAGCTTTCTTT.